The rows below give T cell receptor beta chains drawn from one sample of a study of blood T cells in healthy people across ages. TCRdb analysed the 5' RACE reads with MiXCR anew, one entry per CDR3 protein. This sample has approximately 1.5 million distinct CDR3 sequences; about 31% occur once, and the top ten carry about 11%. The specimen sequenced was blood. Receptors originate from a woman under 40 in good health. The CDR3 runs from the conserved cysteine through the conserved F or W. The D gene is left open where the match is weak. Clone size appears in some rows only: once, few, many, or a class for an expanded clone.

size	V	D	J	CDR3	DNA
few	TRBV10-3	.	TRBJ2-7	CAISESKARNYEQYF	TGTGCCATCAGTGAGTCCAAGGCCAGAAACTACGAGCAGTACTTC
.	TRBV28	TRBD1	TRBJ2-3	CASRGQAIDTQYF	TGTGCCAGCAGGGGACAGGCGATAGATACGCAGTATTTT
.	TRBV6-1	.	TRBJ1-5	CASTEVGRLSNQPQHF	TGTGCCAGCACCGAAGTGGGACGCCTTAGCAATCAGCCCCAGCATTTT
few	TRBV11-2	.	TRBJ1-5	CASSLPGYGNQPQHF	TGTGCCAGCAGCTTACCGGGGTATGGGAATCAGCCCCAGCATTTT
.	TRBV6-2/TRBV6-3	.	TRBJ2-7	CASRRSGTNPYEQYF	TGTGCCAGCAGGAGGTCCGGGACCAACCCCTACGAGCAGTACTTC
few	TRBV7-8	.	TRBJ2-6	CASSSEGSRANVLTF	TGTGCCAGCAGCTCAGAGGGGTCCCGGGCCAACGTCCTGACTTTC
.	TRBV29-1	TRBD2	TRBJ2-2	CSVESGRNTGELFF	TGCAGCGTCGAGAGCGGGAGAAACACCGGGGAGCTGTTTTTT
many	TRBV6-5	TRBD1	TRBJ1-5	CASSRTGGSNQPQHF	TGTGCCAGCAGCCGGACAGGGGGAAGCAATCAGCCCCAGCATTTT
few	TRBV27	.	TRBJ2-7	CASSPSPGSVYEQYF	TGTGCCAGCAGCCCCTCCCCGGGATCAGTCTACGAGCAGTACTTC
.	TRBV14	.	TRBJ1-2	CASSQAGRFGYGYTF	TGTGCCAGCAGCCAAGCAGGGAGGTTTGGATATGGCTACACCTTC
.	TRBV4-1	.	TRBJ2-1	CASSQLPTRQLYNEQFF	TGCGCCAGCAGCCAACTTCCTACTAGGCAGCTCTACAATGAGCAGTTCTTC
once	TRBV9	TRBD2	TRBJ2-3	CASSDQPGLAGTDTRYF	TGTGCCAGCAGTGACCAGCCGGGACTAGCGGGCACAGATACGCGGTATTTT
few	TRBV12-3/TRBV12-4	.	TRBJ2-3	CAGGRGNTQYF	TGTGCTGGGGGGCGGGGGAATACGCAGTATTTT
.	TRBV20-1	TRBD2	TRBJ2-7	CSARFAGGRHEQYF	TGCAGTGCTAGGTTCGCGGGGGGGCGCCACGAGCAGTACTTC
.	TRBV3-1	TRBD2	TRBJ2-7	CASSRAHSTSGSHEQYF	TGTGCCAGCAGCCGAGCCCACTCGACTAGCGGATCCCACGAGCAGTACTTC
.	TRBV5-1	TRBD2	TRBJ2-1	CASSLRLAGSVDEQFF	TGCGCCAGCAGCTTGCGACTAGCGGGAAGTGTAGATGAGCAGTTCTTC
many	TRBV9	.	TRBJ2-7	CASSVVPDTYEQYF	TGTGCCAGCAGCGTAGTCCCAGATACCTACGAGCAGTACTTC
few	TRBV5-1	.	TRBJ1-2	CASSLVDSNYGYTF	TGCGCCAGCAGCTTGGTAGACAGTAACTATGGCTACACCTTC
.	TRBV7-9	.	TRBJ1-4	CASSGGRGDEKLFF	TGTGCCAGCAGCGGCGGTCGGGGCGATGAAAAACTGTTTTTT
.	TRBV2	.	TRBJ1-1	CASSERAGVTEAFF	TGTGCCAGCAGTGAGAGGGCAGGGGTTACTGAAGCTTTCTTT
few	TRBV29-1	.	TRBJ1-2	CSVVTLAYGYTF	TGCAGCGTTGTCACCTTAGCCTATGGCTACACCTTC
.	TRBV14	.	TRBJ2-1	CASSQDKGKGYNEQFF	TGTGCCAGCAGCCAAGATAAAGGGAAGGGCTACAATGAGCAGTTCTTC
.	TRBV5-1	.	TRBJ2-7	CASSFSPSAGGFEQYF	TGCGCCAGCAGCTTCTCCCCCTCTGCAGGCGGGTTTGAGCAGTACTTC
few	TRBV10-3	TRBD2	TRBJ2-3	CALRGGGGTDTQYF	TGTGCCCTTCGGGGCGGGGGGGGCACAGATACGCAGTATTTT
many	TRBV27	.	TRBJ2-1	CASSFGSYNEQFF	TGTGCCAGCAGCTTCGGTTCCTACAATGAGCAGTTCTTC
once	TRBV7-6	TRBD2	TRBJ2-5	CASSSEGLAGFVTQYF	TGTGCCAGCAGCTCTGAGGGACTAGCGGGATTTGTGACCCAGTACTTC
.	TRBV20-1	TRBD2	TRBJ2-1	CSASTSGGAHEQFF	TGCAGTGCGTCTACTAGCGGGGGGGCGCATGAGCAGTTCTTC
.	TRBV29-1	TRBD2	TRBJ2-7	CSVVTSGCYEQYF	TGCAGCGTTGTTACTAGCGGGTGCTACGAGCAGTACTTC
few	TRBV4-2	.	TRBJ2-5	CASSQDISRTQYF	TGTGCCAGCAGCCAAGATATCTCGAGGACCCAGTACTTC
few	TRBV20-1	.	TRBJ2-5	CSAADQETQYF	TGCAGTGCTGCCGATCAAGAGACCCAGTACTTC
few	TRBV6-1	TRBD2	TRBJ2-7	CASTLYGTTYEQYF	TGTGCCAGCACCTTATATGGGACTACTTACGAGCAGTACTTC
few	TRBV7-9	TRBD1	TRBJ2-6	CASSPTGGSSGANVLTF	TGTGCCAGCAGCCCCACAGGGGGTAGCTCTGGGGCCAACGTCCTGACTTTC
few	TRBV9	.	TRBJ2-3	CASSASGTRHTQYF	TGTGCCAGCAGCGCCAGCGGTACGAGGCATACGCAGTATTTT
.	TRBV29-1	.	TRBJ1-5	CSVLDSGNQPQHF	TGCAGCGTTCTGGATAGCGGCAATCAGCCCCAGCATTTT
few	TRBV9	.	TRBJ2-3	CASSLTTSWGDTQYF	TGTGCCAGCAGCTTAACCACTAGCTGGGGCGATACGCAGTATTTT
.	TRBV15	TRBD1	TRBJ1-2	CATSSAFPTGHSNYGYTF	TGTGCCACCAGCAGCGCCTTCCCGACAGGGCACTCCAACTATGGCTACACCTTC
.	TRBV4-1	TRBD1	TRBJ2-7	CASSQAGTGFYEQYF	TGCGCCAGCAGCCAAGCCGGGACAGGATTCTACGAGCAGTACTTC
.	TRBV7-2	.	TRBJ2-7	CASSLSSTAEEQYF	TGTGCCAGCAGCCTATCCAGCACAGCAGAAGAGCAGTACTTC